The 11 T cell receptor beta chains below come from one sample, sequenced in a study of cytomegalovirus exposure and HLA in healthy donors (dated by TCRdb to about 2017). The library was made by the immunoSEQ multiplex PCR assay. A mixture of 60 forward primers for TCR Vbeta segments and 13 reverse primers for TCR Jbeta segments was used in the multiplex PCR. The immuneACCESS repertoire file appears here via TCRdb, limited to in-frame rearrangements. These files lack a portion of the clones; in checked studies, under half of the deficit traces to unresolved V genes, and the cause of the others is not known. This sample's table has entries for around 76,000 clones. The ten largest clones add up to about 0.82% of the sample. The specimen sequenced was PBMCs. These receptors all stem from a boy younger than 18 in good health and CMV-seronegative.

The J gene is TRBJ1-2, the V gene TRBV28, with D unresolved. CDR1 is MDHEN, CDR2 SYDVKM, per germline. Trimming took 6 bases from V and 4 from J, leaving 9 bases between them. This CDR3 has 12 amino acids. The CDR3 DNA is TGTGCCAGCAGGGCAAAACCCTATGGCTACACCTTC. This gives the protein CASRAKPYGYTF.

This sequence joins TRBV5-1 and TRBJ2-2; D might be TRBD1 (5 bases). Deletions cut 4 bases from V and 1 base from J, with 20 bases between. Germline V gives CDR1 SGHRS, CDR2 YFSETQ. This CDR3 is built from 18 residues. In DNA form, the CDR3 reads TGCGCCAGCAGCCCTTACTCCAGGGATACGGTGAACACCGGGGAGCTGTTTTTT. This sequence encodes CASSPYSRDTVNTGELFF. The variable domain in full, completed from reference TRBV5-1 and TRBJ2-2, reads KAGVTQTPRYLIKTRGQQVTLSCSPISGHRSVSWYQQTPGQGLQFLFEYFSETQRNKGNFPGRFSGRQFSNSRSEMNVSTLELGDSALYLCASSPYSRDTVNTGELFFGEGSRLTVL.

The gene calls are TRBV19 and TRBJ2-5; a weak D match, TRBD2 (5 bases). The ends were cut back, 6 bases at V and 1 base at J, with 15 bases in the middle. CDR3 length: 15 amino acids. Germline-derived CDR1 and CDR2 are LNHDA and SQIVND (reference sequence). As DNA, the CDR3 is TGTGCCAGTAGAAGGGCGGGCGTGGGCCAAGAGACCCAGTACTTC. Protein sequence: CASRRAGVGQETQYF.

CDR3: CAWSMLGVNYGYTF. For the CDR3, the DNA is TGTGCCTGGAGTATGCTCGGAGTAAACTATGGCTACACCTTC. This chain joins TRBV30 and TRBJ1-2; D uncertain. The CDR3 is made up of 14 amino acids. Trimming shortened V by 2 bases and J by 2 bases, and 12 bases separated the two germline ends. CDR1 and CDR2 (germline): GTSNPN, SVGIG (reference sequence).

The V call is TRBV7-9, the J call TRBJ2-1, with unresolved D. CDR3 size: 13 residues. Germline loops: CDR1 SEHNR, CDR2 FQNEAQ (reference sequence). The ends were cut back, 6 bases at V and 7 bases at J, with 13 bases in the middle. The CDR3 is CASSPGSRNEQFF. The CDR3 DNA follows: TGTGCCAGCAGTCCCGGTTCTCGGAATGAGCAGTTCTTC.

The chain has TRBV6-6 and TRBJ2-5, with D uncertain. Germline CDR1 reads MNHNY; CDR2 reads SVGAGI (reference sequence). The CDR3 sequence is 11 residues long. Trimming took 6 bases from V and 3 from J, leaving 5 bases between them. CDR3 DNA sequence: TGTGCCAGCAGCGAGAAAGAGACCCAGTACTTC. Its protein is CASSEKETQYF.

The chain links TRBV6-5 to TRBJ1-4, with TRBD1 as a possible D gene (6 bases). The CDR3 consists of 15 residues. Trimming shortened V by 6 bases and J by 12 bases, and 23 bases separated the two germline ends. Per germline, CDR1 MNHEY and CDR2 SVGAGI. In DNA, the CDR3 is TGTGCCAGCAGAACCCGTCCAGGGGTCCCGGGCCAACTGTTTTTT. As protein: CASRTRPGVPGQLFF.

The chain joins TRBV7-9 to TRBJ1-4; TRBD1 matches 9 bases. This CDR3 has 16 amino acids. J gave up 3 bases and V 4 bases, and 6 bases lay outside the gene matches. Germline CDR1 SEHNR, CDR2 FQNEAQ (reference sequence). CDR3: CASSYSWTGANEKLFF. The CDR3 nucleotides read TGTGCCAGCAGCTATTCATGGACAGGGGCTAATGAAAAACTGTTTTTT.

The chain uses TRBV29-1 and TRBJ2-3, with 8 bases matching TRBD1. CDR1 and CDR2 from the germline V gene are SQVTM and ANQGSEA. Losses at the gene ends were 6 bases for V and 0 bases for J; bases not matched to a gene: 11. The CDR3 runs 16 residues. CDR3 loop: CSVGGKDRGSTDTQYF. The CDR3 nucleotides read TGCAGCGTCGGCGGGAAAGACAGGGGAAGCACAGATACGCAGTATTTT.

The chain has TRBV7-9 and TRBJ1-2; TRBD1 might be the D (6 bases). Germline CDR1 SEHNR, CDR2 FQNEAQ (reference sequence). The V end lost 5 bases, the J end lost 2 bases, and 15 bases lay between the germline ends. This CDR3 has 15 residues. CDR3 nucleotides: TGTGCCAGCAGCGTTCTCGGACAGCTAAACTATGGCTACACCTTC. Its translation is CASSVLGQLNYGYTF.

The chain joins TRBV5-1 to TRBJ1-3; 9 positions match TRBD1. V dropped 4 bases and J dropped 0; count of bases not matched to a gene: 5. Germline V gene sequence: CDR1 SGHRS, CDR2 YFSETQ. The CDR3 spans 16 residues. In DNA form, the CDR3 reads TGCGCCAGCAGCCAGGGACAGGGAATCTCTGGAAACACCATATATTTT. Encoded protein: CASSQGQGISGNTIYF.